Detailed here is one T cell receptor (beta chain). The data were produced by immunoSEQ multiplex PCR, yet TCRdb's version contains in-frame clones alone and is incomplete. The table records about 100,000 clones, 70% to 90% of them present only once. CDR3 length: 14 amino acids. Germline-derived CDR1 and CDR2 are PRHDT and FYEKMQ (reference sequence). The germline V and J ends were trimmed by 5 bases and 4 bases, with 14 bases remaining between them. This specimen comes from a study of PD-L1 blockade in urothelial cancer. At the level of the study: Bladder-origin urothelial cancer in males described about 85% of the roughly 29 patients. Blood drawn 3 weeks (second dose) and 6 weeks after treatment start was analyzed. When blood samples were assessed, the median T cell count was 141,255.

Sequenced material: PBMCs, taken around atezolizumab (anti-PD-L1) treatment. The source is a man aged 45 to 65 with urothelial cancer. The chain is built from TRBV13 and TRBJ2-5; the D gene is possibly TRBD1 (6 bases). This chain's CDR3 is CASSPTGSLETQYF. DNA of the CDR3: TGTGCCAGCAGCCCAACAGGGTCTCTAGAGACCCAGTACTTC. The entire variable domain, with the rest obtained from reference TRBV13 and TRBJ2-5, is as follows: AAGVIQSPRHLIKEKRETATLKCYPIPRHDTVYWYQQGPGQDPQFLISFYEKMQSDKGSIPDRFSAQQFSDYHSELNMSSLELGDSALYFCASSPTGSLETQYFGPGTRLLVL.